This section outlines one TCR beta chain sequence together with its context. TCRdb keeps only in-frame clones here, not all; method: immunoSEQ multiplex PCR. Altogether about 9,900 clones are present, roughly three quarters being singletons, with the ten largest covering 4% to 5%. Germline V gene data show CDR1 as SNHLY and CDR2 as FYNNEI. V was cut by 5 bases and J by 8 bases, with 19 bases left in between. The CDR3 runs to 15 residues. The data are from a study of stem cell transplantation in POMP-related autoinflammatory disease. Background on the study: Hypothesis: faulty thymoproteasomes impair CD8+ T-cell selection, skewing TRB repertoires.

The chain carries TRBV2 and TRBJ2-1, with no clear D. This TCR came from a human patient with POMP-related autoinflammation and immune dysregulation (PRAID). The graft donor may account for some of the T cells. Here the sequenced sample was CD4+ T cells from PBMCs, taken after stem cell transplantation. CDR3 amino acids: CASSPLNPPRDEQFF. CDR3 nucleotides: TGTGCCAGCAGTCCTCTTAATCCCCCACGAGATGAGCAGTTCTTC.